This T cell receptor (beta chain) was documented in a study of radiotherapy plus CTLA-4 blockade in lung cancer (dated by TCRdb to the late 2010s). At the level of the whole study: Among the enrolled patients, approximately 18% had an objective response, and about 31% reached disease control.

Points on this clone: Its recognized antigen is unknown. Base qualities are not recorded, but no much larger clone differs from it by a single base.

The paper's findings and limits, for the study overall: Increased serum interferon-beta after radiation, together with early dynamic changes in blood T cell clones, were reported to be the strongest predictors of response. TCR clones derived from tumors expanded in peripheral blood after treatment with radiotherapy and ipilimumab.

The protocol used for the library was the immunoSEQ multiplex PCR assay. Held by TCRdb, this immuneACCESS table contains in-frame sequences only and omits some clones. Under half of the omission traces to an unresolved V gene where checked; the cause of the rest is unknown. This sample is represented by approximately 40,000 clones; 65% to 90% of them were singletons. The ten largest clones take up around a fifth of the sample. Including cysteine and phenylalanine, the CDR3 has 16 amino acids. The kept DNA is CDR3 alone, 48 bases in frame from the first base. CDR1 and CDR2 are read off the germline V gene as SGHTA and FQGNSA. Trimming removed 6 bases from V and 7 bases from J, leaving 19 bases between the germline ends. The study evaluated CTLA-4 blockade (ipilimumab) given together with focal radiation therapy in patients who had chemo-refractory metastatic non-small-cell lung cancer.

This TCR was sampled from a human donor with non-small cell lung cancer whose response to radiotherapy plus ipilimumab could not be evaluated. Recombination connected TRBV7-2 to TRBJ1-6, with no D gene named confidently. Material: peripheral blood, obtained from a patient treated with radiotherapy plus ipilimumab. Here is the DNA: TGTGCCAGCAGTTCTACCCGACCAGGATGGAATTCACCCCTCCACTTT. Translated, it gives CASSSTRPGWNSPLHF.